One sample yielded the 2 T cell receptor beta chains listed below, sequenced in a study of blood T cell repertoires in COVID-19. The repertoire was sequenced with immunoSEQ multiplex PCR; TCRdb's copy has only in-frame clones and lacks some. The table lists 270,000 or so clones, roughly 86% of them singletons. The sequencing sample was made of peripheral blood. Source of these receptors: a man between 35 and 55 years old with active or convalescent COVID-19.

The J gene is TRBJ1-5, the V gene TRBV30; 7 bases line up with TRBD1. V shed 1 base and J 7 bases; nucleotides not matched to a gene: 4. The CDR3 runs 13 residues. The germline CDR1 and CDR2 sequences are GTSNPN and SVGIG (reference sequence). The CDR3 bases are TGTGCCTGGAGTGGAGACAGGGCCCAGCCCCAGCATTTT. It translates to CAWSGDRAQPQHF. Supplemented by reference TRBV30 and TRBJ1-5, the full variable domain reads SQTIHQWPATLVQPVGSPLSLECTVEGTSNPNLYWYRQAAGRGLQLLFYSVGIGQISSEVPQNLSASRPQDRQFILSSKKLLLSDSGFYLCAWSGDRAQPQHFGDGTRLSIL.

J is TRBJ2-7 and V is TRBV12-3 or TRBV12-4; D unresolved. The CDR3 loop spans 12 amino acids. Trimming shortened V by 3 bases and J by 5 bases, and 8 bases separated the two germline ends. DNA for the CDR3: TGTGCCAGCAGTTTTGCTATCCACGAGCAGTACTTC. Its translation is CASSFAIHEQYF.